One sample yielded the 28 T cell receptor beta chains listed below, sequenced in a study of blood T cell repertoires in COVID-19. Only in-frame clones appear in the TCRdb table, and some are missing; sequencing was by immunoSEQ multiplex PCR. The sample consists of around 120,000 clones, 90% of them appearing once. Sequences were obtained from peripheral blood. The receptors here all came from a woman in her fifties or sixties with COVID-19, enrolled during active disease.

This sequence joins TRBV5-6 and TRBJ2-2; D perhaps matches TRBD1 (6 bases). V lost 4 bases and J lost 3, with 13 bases in between. Germline CDR1 and CDR2: SGHDT and YYEEEE. This CDR3 is built from 15 residues. CDR3: CASSTQQGYTGELFF. In nucleotides, the CDR3 is TGTGCCAGCAGCACTCAACAGGGATACACCGGGGAGCTGTTTTTT.

The chain links TRBV6-6 to TRBJ2-3, with no clear D. The CDR3 extends over 15 amino acids. The V gene lost 0 bases and the J gene lost 1 base, with 8 bases spanning the gap. Germline assignment: CDR1 MNHNY and CDR2 SVGAGI (reference sequence). CDR3 nucleotides: TGTGCCAGCAGTTACTCCCACTTACGCACAGATACGCAGTATTTT. It specifies CASSYSHLRTDTQYF.

V and J are TRBV6-5 and TRBJ1-1; 7 bases align to TRBD1. This CDR3 is built from 15 residues. In germline, CDR1 is MNHEY, CDR2 SVGAGI. The junction had 7 bases not matched to a gene; V was cut back by 6 bases and J by 0 bases. The CDR3: CASSPGTAMNTEAFF. The CDR3 coding sequence is TGTGCCAGCAGCCCCGGGACAGCAATGAACACTGAAGCTTTCTTT.

Only one count was recorded for this clone. This chain joins TRBV5-4 and TRBJ2-1; D gene ambiguous. The germline V gene encodes CDR1 SGHNT and CDR2 YYREEE (reference sequence). This CDR3 comprises 13 residues. V lost 0 bases, J lost 7 bases, and 8 bases lay in between. The CDR3 bases are TGTGCCAGCAGCTTGGAGACAAGTAATGAGCAGTTCTTC. Its protein is CASSLETSNEQFF.

The chain recombines TRBV18 with TRBJ2-2, with unresolved D. V was clipped by 5 bases and J by 6 bases, with 13 bases between them. The CDR3 is 14 amino acids. Germline V lookup: CDR1 KGHSH, CDR2 LQKENI. In nucleotides, the CDR3 is TGTGCCAGCTCAGCCGTACCCCCGGCCGGGGAGCTGTTTTTT. It yields the protein CASSAVPPAGELFF. The full variable domain, in which reference TRBV18 and TRBJ2-2 provide the parts outside the CDR3, is NAGVMQNPRHLVRRRGQEARLRCSPMKGHSHVYWYRQLPEEGLKFMVYLQKENIIDESGMPKERFSAEFPKEGPSILRIQQVVRGDSAAYFCASSAVPPAGELFFGEGSRLTVL.

The sample holds one count of this clone. The rearrangement links TRBV7-3 to TRBJ2-7; TRBD1 is a possible D gene (7 bases). Germline V gene data show CDR1 as SGHTA and CDR2 as FQGTGA. The CDR3 spans 15 residues. Trimming pared 4 bases from V and 2 bases from J, leaving 15 bases between. The CDR3 DNA is TGTGCCAGCAGCTCCAGGGGGGCCCCTGCCTACGAGCAGTACTTC. This sequence encodes CASSSRGAPAYEQYF.

The chain carries TRBV15 and TRBJ1-2; 7 nucleotides agree with TRBD1. In germline, CDR1 is LNHNV, CDR2 YYDKDF (reference sequence). This CDR3 comprises 13 residues. Trimming cost V 5 bases and J 5 bases; bases outside gene matches: 5. The CDR3 sequence: CATSGDRGYGYTF. CDR3 nucleotides: TGTGCCACCAGCGGGGACAGAGGTTATGGCTACACCTTC.

The rearrangement links TRBV18 to TRBJ1-4, with no clear D. V shed 3 bases and J shed 0 bases, with 5 bases lying between them. CDR1 and CDR2 from the germline V gene are KGHSH and LQKENI. The CDR3 is 14 residues long. CDR3 in amino acids: CASSPRATNEKLFF. The CDR3 DNA follows: TGTGCCAGCTCACCGAGGGCAACTAATGAAAAACTGTTTTTT.

The chain is built from TRBV27 and TRBJ2-3; 7 bases are a match to TRBD1. V shed 10 bases and J 6 bases; nucleotides not matched to a gene: 10. The CDR3 consists of 13 residues. Germline lookup yields CDR1 MNHEY and CDR2 SMNVEV (reference sequence). The CDR3 bases are TGTGCCACCCGGTACAGGGGTGGCGATACGCAGTATTTT. Its protein product is CATRYRGGDTQYF.

This chain uses TRBV5-1 with TRBJ1-1, with D possibly matching TRBD1 (5 bases). Germline lookup yields CDR1 SGHRS and CDR2 YFSETQ. V dropped 3 bases and J dropped 1 base, with 13 bases sitting between them. CDR3 length equals 15 residues. CDR3 DNA sequence: TGCGCCAGCAGCTCATCTCAGGGCGCGAACACTGAAGCTTTCTTT. This translates into CASSSSQGANTEAFF.

The chain has TRBV6-5 and TRBJ2-1; 8 positions agree with TRBD1. The germline gives CDR1 MNHEY, CDR2 SVGAGI. CDR3 length equals 15 residues. J gave up 1 base and V 2 bases, and 1 base lay outside the gene matches. The CDR3 bases are TGTGCCAGCAGTTACGGACAGGGATCCTACAATGAGCAGTTCTTC. Translating it yields CASSYGQGSYNEQFF.

The chain recombines TRBV4-3 with TRBJ1-2; D gene uncertain. The CDR3 contains 17 residues. Germline CDR1 is LGHNA and CDR2 is YSLEER. Trimming pared 2 bases from V and 4 bases from J, leaving 20 bases between. The CDR3 sequence is CASSQFYGSAKVYGYTF. The CDR3 bases are TGCGCCAGCAGCCAATTCTATGGGAGTGCGAAGGTCTATGGCTACACCTTC.

This chain uses TRBV4-1 with TRBJ2-7, with TRBD2 identical over 11 bases. CDR1 and CDR2 from the germline V gene are MGHRA and YSYEKL. The CDR3 is made up of 15 amino acids. V dropped 1 base and J dropped 9; count of bases not matched to a gene: 8. The CDR3 DNA reads as TGCGCCAGCAGCCAAGGGTATGGGACTAGCGGAGGGCAGTACTTC. Translating gives CASSQGYGTSGGQYF.

This clone was recorded only once. The V call is TRBV6-5, the J call TRBJ1-2; TRBD1 aligns across 7 bases. The CDR3 is made up of 14 amino acids. The germline V gene encodes CDR1 MNHEY and CDR2 SVGAGI. J lost 2 bases, V lost 5 bases, and 5 bases had no gene match. As DNA, the CDR3 is TGTGCCAGCAGTCAATACAGGGGAAACTATGGCTACACCTTC. Its translation is CASSQYRGNYGYTF.

The chain is built from TRBV7-9 and TRBJ2-7; a weak D match, TRBD1 (5 bases). Germline CDR1 SEHNR, CDR2 FQNEAQ (reference sequence). The V end lost 8 bases, the J end lost 9 bases, and 23 bases lay between the germline ends. The length of the CDR3 is 14 residues. The CDR3 coding sequence is TGTGCCAGCTCACCAGGACATACATTTACGAGGCAGTACTTC. This encodes CASSPGHTFTRQYF.

This chain connects TRBV3-1 (or the pseudogene TRBV3-2) to TRBJ2-7, with TRBD1 identical over 10 bases. Germline CDR1 and CDR2: LGHDT and YNNKEL (reference sequence). The CDR3 extends over 15 amino acids. The trim removed 5 bases at V and 2 bases at J, leaving 6 bases unmatched. The DNA for the CDR3 is TGTGCCAGCAGCGACCGGGACAGGGGCCCCTACGAGCAGTACTTC. Translating it yields CASSDRDRGPYEQYF.

The V gene is TRBV19, the J gene TRBJ1-3; 8 nucleotides agree with TRBD1. CDR3 length equals 12 residues. Germline loops: CDR1 LNHDA, CDR2 SQIVND (reference sequence). Trimming cost V 9 bases and J 8 bases; bases outside gene matches: 6. In nucleotides, the CDR3 is TGTGCCAGCGGACAGGGCTTGTACACCATATATTTT. Translation: CASGQGLYTIYF.

Only one count was recorded for this clone. The chain uses TRBV19 and TRBJ1-4; the D is unclear. In germline, CDR1 is LNHDA, CDR2 SQIVND (reference sequence). CDR3 length equals 13 residues. Trimming left V 0 bases short and J 6 bases short, with 5 bases between. The CDR3: CASSIDKHEKLFF. The DNA for the CDR3 is TGTGCCAGTAGTATAGATAAGCATGAAAAACTGTTTTTT.

The chain has TRBV27 and TRBJ1-3; unclear D gene. This CDR3 is 15 amino acids long. The germline V gene encodes CDR1 MNHEY and CDR2 SMNVEV (reference sequence). V was trimmed by 2 bases and J by 2 bases, leaving 10 bases between them. The CDR3 coding sequence is TGTGCCAGCAGTTTAGAGGGAAAACCTGGAAACACCATATATTTT. This sequence encodes CASSLEGKPGNTIYF.

The chain has TRBV19 and TRBJ1-1, with TRBD1 matching 9 bases. V lost 4 bases to trimming and J lost 4 bases; unmatched junction nucleotides: 4. The CDR3 is 14 residues long. Per the germline V gene, CDR1 is LNHDA and CDR2 is SQIVND (reference sequence). This chain's CDR3 is CASSTQTGGTEAFF. DNA for the CDR3: TGTGCCAGTAGTACCCAGACAGGGGGCACTGAAGCTTTCTTT. Full variable domain (rest looked up from reference TRBV19 and TRBJ1-1): DGGITQSPKYLFRKEGQNVTLSCEQNLNHDAMYWYRQDPGQGLRLIYYSQIVNDFQKGDIAEGYSVSREKKESFPLTVTSAQKNPTAFYLCASSTQTGGTEAFFGQGTRLTVV.

This clone was counted a single time. CDR3 residues: CASSFVDYGYTF. CDR3 nucleotide sequence: TGTGCCAGCAGCTTCGTCGACTATGGCTACACCTTC. The chain links TRBV11-2 to TRBJ1-2; D not resolved. Trimming cost V 3 bases and J 3 bases, with 5 bases left between them. Germline CDR1 SGHAT, CDR2 FQNNGV. The CDR3 loop spans 12 amino acids.

In DNA form, the CDR3 reads TGTGCCAGCAGAGCAGGGGGCCGAGGCTATGGCTACACCTTC. Translated, it gives CASRAGGRGYGYTF. The V and J genes are TRBV6-5 and TRBJ1-2; 8 positions match TRBD1. CDR1 is MNHEY, CDR2 SVGAGI, per germline. With 6 bases clipped from V and 4 bases from J, the junction kept 7 bases outside the gene matches. The CDR3 consists of 14 residues.

The chain is built from TRBV9 and TRBJ2-1; TRBD2 agrees at 7 bases. Per the germline V gene, CDR1 is SGDLS and CDR2 is YYNGEE. The CDR3 length is 14 residues. With V trimmed by 2 bases and J by 6 bases, 5 bases remained unmatched. The CDR3 region is CASSVRVAGNEQFF. The CDR3 DNA follows: TGTGCCAGCAGCGTCAGAGTAGCGGGCAATGAGCAGTTCTTC.

The J gene is TRBJ1-1, the V gene TRBV7-9; D is possibly TRBD1 (6 bases). CDR1 and CDR2 (germline): SEHNR, FQNEAQ (reference sequence). Trimming left V 5 bases short and J 1 base short, with 14 bases between. The CDR3 is 15 amino acids. The chain's CDR3 is CASSPDRMTNTEAFF. CDR3 nucleotide sequence: TGTGCCAGCAGCCCTGACAGGATGACGAACACTGAAGCTTTCTTT.

The chain combines TRBV10-3 with TRBJ2-5, with 7 bases aligning to TRBD1. Germline-derived CDR1 and CDR2 are ENHRY and SYGVKD. The CDR3 is made up of 15 amino acids. Unmatched junction bases numbered 5, after V lost 4 bases and J lost 0 bases. The chain's CDR3 is CAISGAGQDQETQYF. DNA of the CDR3: TGTGCCATCAGTGGGGCTGGACAGGACCAAGAGACCCAGTACTTC.

The chain combines TRBV5-5 with TRBJ2-7; D is possibly TRBD2 (5 bases). V was clipped by 0 bases and J by 1 base, with 8 bases between them. The germline V gene has CDR1 SGHKS and CDR2 YYEKEE (reference sequence). The CDR3 spans 14 residues. In nucleotides, the CDR3 is TGTGCCAGCAGCTTGGAGAGGGTGTCCTACGAGCAGTACTTC. Protein: CASSLERVSYEQYF.

This clone occurred a few times. V gene TRBV6-6 combines with J gene TRBJ2-1, with TRBD1 as a possible D gene (6 bases). Trimming left V 5 bases short and J 8 bases short, with 10 bases between. This CDR3 comprises 12 residues. Germline CDR1 and CDR2: MNHNY and SVGAGI (reference sequence). The CDR3 sequence: CASSAQGDEQFF. CDR3 DNA sequence: TGTGCCAGCAGTGCACAGGGTGATGAGCAGTTCTTC.

This chain joins TRBV6-2 or TRBV6-3 and TRBJ2-5; TRBD2 matches at 10 bases. The CDR3 is made up of 18 amino acids. The germline V gene has CDR1 MNHEY and CDR2 SVGEGT. Trimming cost V 0 bases and J 2 bases; bases outside gene matches: 9. CDR3 sequence: CASSYSRGLAGVQETQYF. The DNA of the CDR3 is TGTGCCAGCAGTTACTCGAGGGGTCTAGCGGGGGTGCAAGAGACCCAGTACTTC.